The sequence of this T cell receptor beta chain was determined in a study of a mutant IDH1 vaccine in newly diagnosed glioma. On the study more broadly: Vaccination began 4-6 weeks post radiotherapy alone, or with temozolomide cycles. Patients had received radiotherapy, temozolomide, or both previously, most receiving both.

Data came from immunoSEQ multiplex PCR; TCRdb stores just in-frame clones and leaves some out. The sample shows 65,000 to 85,000 clones, around 86% of them seen only once. Comment on this clone: The antigen remains unidentified.

The CDR3 runs to 16 residues. Germline values: CDR1 SGDLS, CDR2 YYNGEE. V dropped 3 bases and J dropped 4; count of bases not matched to a gene: 3. Time point described: week 35, safety follow-up. Each vaccine dose was 300 ug of mutant IDH1 20-mer peptide, with topical imiquimod. Eight vaccinations were given in weeks 1, 3, 5, 7, 11, 15, 19 and 23. Diagnosis in the donors showed new WHO grade 3 or 4 astrocytomas that were IDH1-mutant and ATRX-lost. The source is a man aged 25 to 45 with glioma. The material sequenced was PBMCs, taken from a glioma patient whose treatment included an IDH1 peptide vaccine. This chain links TRBV9 with TRBJ2-5; 16 bases are a match to TRBD2. The CDR3 protein is CASSAGLAGGLETQYF. The CDR3 coding sequence is TGTGCCAGCAGCGCGGGACTAGCGGGAGGGCTAGAGACCCAGTACTTC.